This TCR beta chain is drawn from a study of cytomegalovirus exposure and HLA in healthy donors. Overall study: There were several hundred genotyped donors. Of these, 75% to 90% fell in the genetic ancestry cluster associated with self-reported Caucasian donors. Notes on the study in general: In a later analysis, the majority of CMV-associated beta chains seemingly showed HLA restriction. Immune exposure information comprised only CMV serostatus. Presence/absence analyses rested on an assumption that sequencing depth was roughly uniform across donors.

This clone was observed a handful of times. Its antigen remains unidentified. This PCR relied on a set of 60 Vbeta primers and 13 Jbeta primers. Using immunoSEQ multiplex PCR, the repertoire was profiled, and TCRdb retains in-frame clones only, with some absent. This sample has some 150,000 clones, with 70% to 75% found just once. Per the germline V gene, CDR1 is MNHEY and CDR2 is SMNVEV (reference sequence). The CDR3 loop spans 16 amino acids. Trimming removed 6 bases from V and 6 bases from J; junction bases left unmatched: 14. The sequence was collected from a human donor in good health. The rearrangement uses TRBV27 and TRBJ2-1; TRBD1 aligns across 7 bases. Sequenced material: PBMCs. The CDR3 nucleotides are TGTGCCAGCAGATTCTCCGGGACAGCGACAGGCAATGAGCAGTTCTTC. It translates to CASRFSGTATGNEQFF.